The 18 T cell receptor beta chains listed next were all sequenced from one sample in a study of OX40 agonist ivuxolimab in advanced cancers. Produced via immunoSEQ multiplex PCR; TCRdb's table is partial and in-frame only. The table includes nearly 85,000 clones, about 86% detected once. The sequencing here drew on CD4+ or CD8+ T cells sorted from blood, taken in a trial of the OX40 agonist ivuxolimab. The source is an adult with an advanced solid tumor such as melanoma, head and neck, liver or kidney cancer.

The chain is built from TRBV6-6 and TRBJ2-1, with D tentatively TRBD1 (6 bases). CDR3 length equals 14 residues. The germline CDR1 and CDR2 sequences are MNHNY and SVGAGI (reference sequence). Between the trimmed V and J ends, which lost 6 bases and 7 bases, there was a span of 16 bases. CDR3 residues: CASRITGKANEQFF. The CDR3 coding sequence is TGTGCCAGCAGGATAACAGGGAAGGCGAATGAGCAGTTCTTC.

The table lists this clone with a count of one. The chain recombines TRBV19 with TRBJ1-6; the match to TRBD1 covers 9 bases. Germline assignment: CDR1 LNHDA and CDR2 SQIVND (reference sequence). Trimming took 4 bases from V and 0 from J; bases not matched to a gene: 4. The CDR3 contains 17 residues. CDR3 amino acids: CASSRTGASSYNSPLHF. The CDR3 bases are TGTGCCAGTAGTAGGACAGGGGCAAGCTCCTATAATTCACCCCTCCACTTT.

The count of this clone is one. The CDR3 DNA reads as TGTGCCAGTAATTCCCAGACAGGGATCAGCTCTGGGGCCAACGTCCTGACTTTC. Translating gives CASNSQTGISSGANVLTF. The genes are TRBV2 and TRBJ2-6; 7 bases align to TRBD1. The CDR3 runs to 18 residues. With V trimmed by 9 bases and J by 0 bases, 14 bases remained unmatched. The germline CDR1 and CDR2 sequences are SNHLY and FYNNEI.

V gene TRBV19 combines with J gene TRBJ2-1; the match to TRBD1 covers 10 bases. CDR1 is LNHDA and CDR2 is SQIVND in the germline V gene (reference sequence). The V segment lost 6 bases and the J segment 8 bases; nucleotides outside the gene matches: 4. This CDR3 is built from 13 residues. The CDR3 here is CASRGQGIDEQFF. The CDR3 nucleotides read TGTGCCAGTAGGGGACAGGGGATTGATGAGCAGTTCTTC.

This chain joins TRBV6-1 and TRBJ1-2, with unresolved D. The CDR3 totals 16 residues. Deletions cut 3 bases from V and 0 bases from J, with 14 bases between. CDR1 is MNHNS and CDR2 is SASEGT in the germline V gene. Here the CDR3 DNA reads TGTGCCAGCAGTGAGGTAGTAGTCAGAACTAACTATGGCTACACCTTC. It is translated as CASSEVVVRTNYGYTF.

The rearrangement uses TRBV5-1 and TRBJ2-2; D is ambiguous. The CDR3 spans 14 residues. Germline values: CDR1 SGHRS, CDR2 YFSETQ. V dropped 4 bases and J dropped 6 bases, with 13 bases sitting between them. The CDR3 region has the DNA TGCGCCAGCAGCATATACCATAGCCCCGGGGAGCTGTTTTTT. Its protein product is CASSIYHSPGELFF.

The J gene is TRBJ1-4, the V gene TRBV7-9, with 8 bases fitting TRBD1. Germline V lookup: CDR1 SEHNR, CDR2 FQNEAQ (reference sequence). Trimming took 5 bases from V and 8 from J; bases not matched to a gene: 13. The CDR3 has 16 amino acids. CDR3 protein: CASSSGQGKIEEKLFF. As DNA, the CDR3 is TGTGCCAGCAGCAGCGGACAGGGAAAAATAGAGGAAAAACTGTTTTTT.

V is TRBV5-1 and J is TRBJ2-7; D unresolved. With 4 bases removed from V and 0 bases from J, the gap between germline ends came to 8 bases. The CDR3 runs to 13 residues. Germline CDR1 reads SGHRS; CDR2 reads YFSETQ. The CDR3 spells CASSLTFSYEQYF. CDR3 nucleotides: TGCGCCAGCAGCCTGACATTCTCCTACGAGCAGTACTTC.

The chain employs TRBV29-1 and TRBJ1-1; tentatively, D is TRBD1 (5 bases). The CDR3 spans 14 residues. Per germline, CDR1 SQVTM and CDR2 ANQGSEA. The V end lost 6 bases, the J end lost 3 bases, and 17 bases lay between the germline ends. The CDR3 sequence is CSVSLGEVDTEAFF. Written as DNA, the CDR3 is TGCAGCGTCTCGTTAGGGGAGGTTGACACTGAAGCTTTCTTT. The whole variable domain, filled in from reference TRBV29-1 and TRBJ1-1, reads SAVISQKPSRDICQRGTSLTIQCQVDSQVTMMFWYRQQPGQSLTLIATANQGSEATYESGFVIDKFPISRPNLTFSTLTVSNMSPEDSSIYLCSVSLGEVDTEAFFGQGTRLTVV.

The chain couples TRBV5-1 to TRBJ1-3, with 8 bases fitting TRBD1. Trimming at V came to 4 bases and at J to 0 bases, leaving 6 bases not matched to a gene. This CDR3 contains 16 residues. Per germline, CDR1 SGHRS and CDR2 YFSETQ. Written as DNA, the CDR3 is TGCGCCAGCAGCGCGACAGGGGCGAGCTCTGGAAACACCATATATTTT. This sequence encodes CASSATGASSGNTIYF.

The chain has TRBV18 and TRBJ1-5; no reliable D call. This CDR3 has 13 residues. Germline CDR1 and CDR2: KGHSH and LQKENI. Trimming cost V 1 base and J 2 bases, with 3 bases left between them. The CDR3 is CASSPRGNQPQHF. Written as DNA, the CDR3 is TGTGCCAGCTCACCACGGGGCAATCAGCCCCAGCATTTT.

The genes are TRBV7-9 and TRBJ1-1, with D unresolved. CDR1 is SEHNR and CDR2 is FQNEAQ in the germline V gene (reference sequence). Trimming pared 7 bases from V and 1 base from J, leaving 16 bases between. The CDR3 runs to 15 residues. CDR3 in DNA: TGTGCCAGCACTCCGGGGTCGGTTGCGAACACTGAAGCTTTCTTT. Its protein is CASTPGSVANTEAFF.

The chain recombines TRBV6-1 with TRBJ1-5, with unresolved D. The V end was cut by 1 base, the J end by 6 bases, with 13 bases between. From germline, CDR1 is MNHNS and CDR2 SASEGT. The CDR3 contains 15 residues. CDR3 nucleotide sequence: TGTGCCAGCAGTGAAGTTGAAGGGATTGGTCAGCCCCAGCATTTT. It codes for CASSEVEGIGQPQHF.

The chain couples TRBV4-2 to TRBJ2-7, with TRBD2 identical over 16 bases. Germline-derived CDR1 and CDR2 are LGHNA and YNFKEQ. The CDR3 has 17 amino acids. V shed 4 bases, J shed 4 bases, and the junction held 7 bases outside the gene matches. The CDR3 protein is CASSRDGTSGGAYEQYF. In DNA, the CDR3 is TGTGCCAGCAGCCGGGACGGGACTAGCGGGGGGGCTTACGAGCAGTACTTC.

The chain uses TRBV6-1 and TRBJ1-3, with no clear D. This CDR3 has 17 amino acids. Trimming removed 3 bases from V and 0 bases from J, with 15 bases in between. Germline lookup yields CDR1 MNHNS and CDR2 SASEGT. The CDR3 DNA reads TGTGCCAGCAGTGATTTGCCTGAGAGGGTCTCTGGAAACACCATATATTTT. Its translation is CASSDLPERVSGNTIYF.

The rearrangement uses TRBV6-4 and TRBJ2-2; a possible D gene is TRBD2 (7 bases). The CDR3 runs 16 residues. Germline V gene sequence: CDR1 MRHNA, CDR2 SNTAGT. Trimming cost V 4 bases and J 5 bases, with 17 bases left between them. Written as DNA, the CDR3 is TGTGCCAGCAGTGTGGGGGCCAGCGGGGTGACCGGGGAGCTGTTTTTT. Amino acids: CASSVGASGVTGELFF.

Regarding this clone: The DNA is omitted, as the CDR3 cannot be located on it reliably, and the CDR3 follows TCRdb's listing. V gene TRBV11-2 combines with J gene TRBJ2-2; TRBD1 is the table's D call, not checked against the DNA. Counting both end residues, the CDR3 totals 19 amino acids. Germline V gives CDR1 SGHAT, CDR2 FQNNGV. The CDR3 reads CASSSNPSVPGGRTGELFF.

This clone has only one observation. The chain couples TRBV4-2 to TRBJ1-2; a possible D gene is TRBD1 (6 bases). From germline, CDR1 is LGHNA and CDR2 YNFKEQ. Trimming cost V 3 bases and J 4 bases, with 18 bases left between them. The CDR3 loop spans 16 amino acids. Here the CDR3 reads CASSQVLDRKSYGYTF. The CDR3, as DNA: TGTGCCAGCAGCCAGGTTCTCGACAGGAAATCCTATGGCTACACCTTC.